This is a list of T cell receptor beta chains from one sample in a study of OX40 agonist ivuxolimab in advanced cancers. The protocol was immunoSEQ multiplex PCR, while the TCRdb copy is restricted to in-frame clones and leaves out a portion. This sample yields some 70,000 clones, of which 75% to 90% are seen a single time; around 8.2% belongs to the top ten. The sequencing here drew on CD4+ or CD8+ T cells sorted from blood, taken in a trial of the OX40 agonist ivuxolimab. The receptors were gathered from an adult with an advanced solid tumor such as melanoma, head and neck, liver or kidney cancer. Each CDR3 is given with its conserved first and last residue. The D gene is left open where the match is weak. Clone size is given for some rows only: seen once, a few or many times, or a class if the clone is expanded.

V: TRBV28
size: NA
J: TRBJ2-1
D: TRBD1
CDR3: CASKKRQGDYNEQFF
DNA: TGTGCCAGCAAAAAGAGACAGGGGGACTACAATGAGCAGTTCTTC

V: TRBV5-1
size: NA
J: TRBJ1-5
D: TRBD1
CDR3: CASSLGVGTGTSNQPQHF
DNA: TGCGCCAGCAGCTTGGGAGTAGGGACAGGGACGAGCAATCAGCCCCAGCATTTT

V: TRBV5-1
size: NA
J: TRBJ1-1
D: NA
CDR3: CASSGGGEAFF
DNA: TGCGCCAGCAGCGGGGGCGGGGAGGCTTTCTTT

V: TRBV5-1
size: NA
J: TRBJ2-5
D: TRBD1
CDR3: CASSLAPGQGKTQYF
DNA: TGCGCCAGCAGCTTGGCCCCGGGACAGGGGAAGACCCAGTACTTC

V: TRBV11-2
size: NA
J: TRBJ2-2
D: NA
CDR3: CASSLVRVGNTGELFF
DNA: TGTGCCAGCAGCTTAGTCCGCGTGGGGAACACCGGGGAGCTGTTTTTT

V: TRBV5-8
size: NA
J: TRBJ1-5
D: NA
CDR3: CASSFEAGTQHF
DNA: TGTGCCAGCAGCTTCGAGGCGGGGACCCAGCATTTT

V: TRBV5-8
size: NA
J: TRBJ1-2
D: NA
CDR3: CASSLRGDLGGYTF
DNA: TGTGCCAGCAGCTTGAGGGGGGATCTTGGTGGCTACACCTTC

V: TRBV19
size: NA
J: TRBJ1-5
D: NA
CDR3: CASSIESTGPNQPQHF
DNA: TGTGCCAGTAGTATAGAATCGACAGGTCCAAATCAGCCCCAGCATTTT

V: TRBV5-1
size: once
J: TRBJ1-1
D: NA
CDR3: CASSVQWPGTEAFF
DNA: TGCGCCAGCAGCGTGCAGTGGCCGGGCACTGAAGCTTTCTTT

V: TRBV20-1
size: few
J: TRBJ1-1
D: NA
CDR3: CRPGGNTEAFF
DNA: TGCAGGCCGGGGGGGAACACTGAAGCTTTCTTT

V: TRBV5-1
size: NA
J: TRBJ2-3
D: NA
CDR3: CASSLNWRRADTQYF
DNA: TGCGCCAGCAGCTTGAACTGGAGGCGAGCAGATACGCAGTATTTT

V: TRBV29-1
size: NA
J: TRBJ1-2
D: TRBD1
CDR3: CSSRQGTYGYTF
DNA: TGCAGCTCTAGACAGGGAACCTATGGCTACACCTTC

V: TRBV5-5
size: NA
J: TRBJ2-1
D: NA
CDR3: CASSSYRGTAEQFF
DNA: TGTGCCAGCAGTTCTTACCGTGGGACGGCTGAGCAGTTCTTC

V: TRBV28
size: NA
J: TRBJ1-6
D: TRBD1
CDR3: CASSPPYGQGRSPLHF
DNA: TGTGCCAGCAGTCCTCCCTATGGACAGGGTAGGTCACCCCTCCACTTT

V: TRBV7-8
size: NA
J: TRBJ1-1
D: TRBD1
CDR3: CASSFRDRVTEAFF
DNA: TGTGCCAGCAGCTTTAGGGACAGGGTCACTGAAGCTTTCTTT

V: TRBV6-5
size: NA
J: TRBJ2-3
D: NA
CDR3: CASRGGGTDTQYF
DNA: TGTGCCAGCCGAGGGGGGGGCACAGATACGCAGTATTTT

V: TRBV7-3
size: NA
J: TRBJ1-1
D: TRBD1
CDR3: CASSADRDTEAFF
DNA: TGTGCCAGCAGCGCCGACAGGGACACTGAAGCTTTCTTT

V: TRBV18
size: NA
J: TRBJ2-2
D: NA
CDR3: CASSPRSADTGELFF
DNA: TGTGCCAGCTCACCCCGTTCAGCGGACACCGGGGAGCTGTTTTTT

V: TRBV7-2
size: NA
J: TRBJ1-3
D: NA
CDR3: CASSFGPGTGNTIYF
DNA: TGTGCCAGCAGCTTTGGGCCGGGCACTGGAAACACCATATATTTT

V: TRBV4-1
size: few
J: TRBJ1-6
D: NA
CDR3: CASSQEGGLPHPPLHF
DNA: TGCGCCAGCAGCCAAGAAGGGGGGCTTCCGCACCCACCCCTCCACTTT

V: TRBV4-3
size: NA
J: TRBJ1-2
D: NA
CDR3: CASSEANGAYGYTF
DNA: TGCGCCAGCAGCGAAGCGAATGGTGCCTATGGCTACACCTTC

V: TRBV15
size: NA
J: TRBJ2-1
D: NA
CDR3: CATSNSRTAPSEQFF
DNA: TGTGCCACCAGTAACTCCCGGACAGCACCGAGTGAGCAGTTCTTC

V: TRBV29-1
size: NA
J: TRBJ2-5
D: TRBD1
CDR3: CSVPDRAETQYF
DNA: TGCAGCGTCCCCGACAGGGCTGAGACCCAGTACTTC

V: TRBV6-5
size: NA
J: TRBJ2-3
D: NA
CDR3: CASTRTLGADTQYF
DNA: TGTGCCAGCACTCGGACTTTGGGAGCAGATACGCAGTATTTT

V: TRBV28
size: NA
J: TRBJ1-3
D: NA
CDR3: CASSKTNSGNTIYF
DNA: TGTGCCAGCAGTAAGACAAACTCTGGAAACACCATATATTTT

V: TRBV6-1
size: NA
J: TRBJ1-5
D: TRBD1
CDR3: CASSLTTGWDQPQHF
DNA: TGTGCCAGCAGTCTAACGACAGGGTGGGATCAGCCCCAGCATTTT

V: TRBV7-2
size: NA
J: TRBJ2-2
D: NA
CDR3: CASRLVSTGELFF
DNA: TGTGCCAGCAGGCTCGTATCAACCGGGGAGCTGTTTTTT

V: TRBV7-3
size: NA
J: TRBJ1-1
D: NA
CDR3: CASRSSTEAFF
DNA: TGTGCCAGCAGGTCGTCCACTGAAGCTTTCTTT

V: TRBV2
size: NA
J: TRBJ2-3
D: NA
CDR3: CASRGGQAPDTQYF
DNA: TGTGCCAGCAGGGGGGGACAAGCCCCAGATACGCAGTATTTT

V: TRBV6-5
size: NA
J: TRBJ2-1
D: TRBD2
CDR3: CASSPLRTSGNEQFF
DNA: TGTGCCAGCAGTCCGCTCAGGACTAGCGGGAATGAGCAGTTCTTC

V: TRBV19
size: once
J: TRBJ1-1
D: NA
CDR3: CASQSRLGGSNTEAFF
DNA: TGTGCCAGTCAAAGTCGCCTAGGGGGGTCGAACACTGAAGCTTTCTTT

V: TRBV5-4
size: few
J: TRBJ1-4
D: NA
CDR3: CASSAQGATNEKLFF
DNA: TGTGCCAGCAGCGCGCAGGGAGCAACTAATGAAAAACTGTTTTTT

V: TRBV9
size: NA
J: TRBJ2-1
D: NA
CDR3: CASSGGLPRSYNEQFF
DNA: TGTGCCAGCAGCGGGGGACTCCCAAGGTCCTACAATGAGCAGTTCTTC

V: TRBV11-2
size: NA
J: TRBJ2-7
D: NA
CDR3: CASTPRGTYEQYF
DNA: TGTGCCAGCACCCCCCGAGGGACCTACGAGCAGTACTTC

V: TRBV2
size: few
J: TRBJ2-4
D: TRBD2
CDR3: CASFRSASGGPANF
DNA: TGTGCCAGCTTTAGGTCGGCTAGCGGGGGCCCCGCCAACTTC

V: TRBV6-6
size: NA
J: TRBJ2-7
D: NA
CDR3: CASSYRGTYEQYF
DNA: TGTGCCAGCAGTTATAGGGGGACCTACGAGCAGTACTTC

V: TRBV6-1
size: NA
J: TRBJ2-5
D: NA
CDR3: CATMRFPGSGETQYF
DNA: TGTGCCACCATGAGATTCCCAGGGTCGGGAGAGACCCAGTACTTC

V: TRBV5-5
size: NA
J: TRBJ2-5
D: NA
CDR3: CASSLVWGEETQYF
DNA: TGTGCCAGCAGCTTGGTTTGGGGTGAGGAGACCCAGTACTTC

V: TRBV5-1
size: NA
J: TRBJ1-4
D: NA
CDR3: CASSTSGDNEKLFF
DNA: TGCGCCAGCAGCACCTCCGGAGATAATGAAAAACTGTTTTTT

V: TRBV30
size: NA
J: TRBJ1-1
D: NA
CDR3: CAWSRGGRGTEAFF
DNA: TGTGCCTGGAGTCGGGGAGGACGGGGCACTGAAGCTTTCTTT

V: TRBV11-2
size: NA
J: TRBJ1-3
D: NA
CDR3: CASREGRASGNTIYF
DNA: TGTGCCAGCAGAGAGGGCAGGGCAAGTGGAAACACCATATATTTT

V: TRBV6-4
size: NA
J: TRBJ2-3
D: NA
CDR3: CASSDSGFGDTQYF
DNA: TGTGCCAGCAGTGATAGTGGTTTTGGAGATACGCAGTATTTT

V: TRBV12-5
size: NA
J: TRBJ2-7
D: NA
CDR3: CASASGYSPYEQYF
DNA: TGTGCTAGTGCCTCGGGGTACAGTCCCTACGAGCAGTACTTC

V: TRBV4-1
size: NA
J: TRBJ2-1
D: TRBD1
CDR3: CASSRTGGDSYNEQFF
DNA: TGCGCCAGCAGCCGAACAGGGGGCGACTCCTACAATGAGCAGTTCTTC

V: TRBV6-1
size: NA
J: TRBJ2-1
D: NA
CDR3: CASSARAGEQFF
DNA: TGTGCCAGCAGTGCTCGAGCTGGTGAGCAGTTCTTC

V: TRBV28
size: NA
J: TRBJ1-5
D: NA
CDR3: CASRQQSQPQHF
DNA: TGTGCCAGCAGGCAGCAGAGTCAGCCCCAGCATTTT

V: TRBV6-5
size: NA
J: TRBJ1-1
D: NA
CDR3: CASSSVGYTEAFF
DNA: TGTGCCAGCAGTTCCGTCGGGTACACTGAAGCTTTCTTT

V: TRBV15
size: NA
J: TRBJ1-1
D: NA
CDR3: CATSTVRQEAFF
DNA: TGTGCCACCAGCACGGTTCGACAAGAAGCTTTCTTT

V: TRBV4-3
size: NA
J: TRBJ2-5
D: TRBD2
CDR3: CASSPGRGKGLTQYF
DNA: TGCGCCAGCAGCCCCGGGAGGGGTAAGGGTCTAACCCAGTACTTC

V: TRBV6-1
size: NA
J: TRBJ2-3
D: NA
CDR3: CASSGVTGSTDTQYF
DNA: TGTGCCAGCAGTGGTGTAACCGGGAGCACAGATACGCAGTATTTT

V: TRBV27
size: NA
J: TRBJ1-3
D: NA
CDR3: CASSLEGPYLAGNTIYF
DNA: TGTGCCAGCAGTTTGGAGGGCCCCTATCTTGCCGGAAACACCATATATTTT

V: TRBV18
size: NA
J: TRBJ2-7
D: TRBD2
CDR3: CASSPPVGGTSGGYEQYF
DNA: TGTGCCAGCTCACCCCCGGTCGGCGGGACTAGCGGGGGTTACGAGCAGTACTTC

V: TRBV11-2
size: once
J: TRBJ2-1
D: NA
CDR3: CASSLGTSRHEQFF
DNA: TGTGCCAGCAGCTTAGGAACTAGCAGGCATGAGCAGTTCTTC

V: TRBV4-1
size: NA
J: TRBJ2-2
D: NA
CDR3: CASSPWGRSGRNTGELFF
DNA: TGCGCCAGCAGCCCTTGGGGTCGTTCGGGGAGAAACACCGGGGAGCTGTTTTTT